This T cell receptor beta chain was obtained from a study of CD8+ T cells in alopecia areata listed by TCRdb under 2018. In the study overall: Treated patients were enrolled in an open-label pilot trial of oral tofacitinib at 5 to 10 mg twice daily for moderate-to-severe alopecia areata. Patients stayed on tofacitinib for 6 to 18 months and then had 6 months of follow-up off drug so that delayed response and recurrence could be assessed. The SALT score, which quantifies the percentage of affected scalp surface area, was used to measure disease severity in treated patients. To study T cell clonal expansion in alopecia areata, the researchers applied high-throughput TCRbeta sequencing to both the C3H/HeJ mouse model and human patients. In humans, TCRbeta sequencing was performed on scalp tissue and on sorted CD4+ and CD8+ peripheral blood T cells from healthy controls and from patients with patchy or totalis/universalis alopecia areata. Biopsies were taken from tofacitinib-treated patients at baseline and again at 4 and 24 weeks into treatment, and several of those patients also had a later scalp biopsy. Scalp clonality was compared among normal scalp (n=4), patchy alopecia areata scalp (n=8), and alopecia totalis/universalis scalp (n=8). The RNA source kit depended on sample type: the PAXgene miRNA kit for fixed scalp, the miRNeasy kit for PBMCs, and the RNeasy kit for mouse skin. TCRbeta CDR3 regions were amplified by immunoSEQ multiplex PCR with 35 Vbeta forward and 13 Jbeta reverse primers. Overall results and qualifications from the work: With tofacitinib, both scalp clonality and the number of expanded CD8+ clones among the top 100 scalp clones went down significantly. Resident alphabeta T cells in normal human skin are also sequenced, complicating scalp TCR repertoire analysis, unlike mouse skin dominated by gammadelta T cells. During tofacitinib treatment, many expanded lesional clones stuck around in both scalp and blood, and this persistence may partly explain why relapse happens after treatment is stopped. Because the treated cohort was small and had only one nonresponder, larger studies are needed to examine links between baseline CD8+ expansion and response. Compared with mice, TCR sequences shared between patients were less clear, possibly partly because of HLA diversity across the patient population. Lesional scalp, especially in alopecia totalis/universalis, showed higher clonality and more expanded CD8+ clones than normal scalp, suggesting antigenic drive.

The treatment or condition label of this sample denotes: oral pan-JAK inhibitor, 5-10 mg twice daily. Lesional scalp punch biopsies and peripheral blood were obtained from alopecia areata patients. After PBMCs were isolated by density centrifugation and stained for CD3, CD4 and CD8, a FACSAria was used to sort CD4+ and CD8+ T cells. Only a few counts were recorded for this clone. There is no known antigen for this receptor. No qualities accompany the bases; no much larger clone lies one base away. Trimming leaves V shorter by 1 base and J shorter by 5 bases, with the junction holding 9 bases beyond the gene matches. From cysteine to phenylalanine, the CDR3 is 19 amino acids long. Of the read, only the CDR3 DNA is kept; its 57 bases are in frame from base 1. The CDR1 and CDR2 encoded by the germline V gene are SGHTA and FQGNSA. Libraries came from the immunoSEQ multiplex PCR assay. For TCR sequencing, RNA was extracted from every sample and reverse transcribed into cDNA to serve as template. First-strand cDNA was synthesized using SuperScript III with a 2:1 mix of oligo-dT and random hexamers. A synthetic immune receptor repertoire was used to assess amplification bias, and residual bias was removed computationally. The study's own analysis went as follows. Raw reads were preprocessed to remove errors, and CDR3 was defined according to IMGT conventions as the region from the conserved cysteine to phenylalanine. To get clonality, Shannon entropy was normalized by log2 of the number of productive unique TCRs and the result was subtracted from 1. Whether scalp clones were CD4 or CD8 was inferred by matching scalp TCRbeta sequences against CD4 and CD8 repertoires sorted from blood. The clones in this table, taken by TCRdb from immuneACCESS, are in-frame only. Not every clone is retained; where verified, under half of the shortfall comes from an unresolved V gene, and the cause of the rest is unknown. The DNA was the basis for D and trimming; V, J and clone size are from that table. This sample comprises about 250,000 clones, over 45% of them detected only once. 0.75% to 0.95% of the sample goes to the ten largest clones.

The sequence links TRBV7-2 to TRBJ2-3, and 16 junction bases match TRBD2. The receptor was derived from a human donor with alopecia areata. The input for sequencing was CD4+ T cells sorted from blood, taken at week 52, from a patient treated with tofacitinib. Read as DNA, the sequence is TGTGCCAGCAGCTTAGTCCCGGGACTAGCGGGGGGGCGAAGAGATACGCAGTATTTT. This codes for CASSLVPGLAGGRRDTQYF.